This T cell receptor (beta chain) came from a study of beta chain features in type 1 diabetes listed by TCRdb under 2018. Regarding the complete study: Mean age, gender distribution, total cell number and subset yield did not differ between patients and healthy donors. Across all samples, approximately 100 million sorted cells were examined, and cell number per subset correlated strongly with RNA yield. The study compared the TCRB repertoires of sorted circulating CD4+ T cell subsets in recently diagnosed type 1 diabetes patients with those in matched healthy donors. Regulatory and stem cell-like memory subsets were isolated from only 8 patients and roughly 8 healthy donors, whereas naive and central memory subsets came from all 30 or so donors.

The entire isolated RNA was reverse transcribed using the High Capacity cDNA Reverse Transcription Kit, and thus expressed TCRB transcripts were sequenced. Deep immunoSEQ sequencing was performed on naive, central memory and regulatory T cell samples, with an average of approximately 4 million total reads per sample. Sorted cells were lysed in RLT buffer and RNA was extracted with DNase-treated RNeasy Micro or Mini kits, depending on cell number. To prevent cross-contamination, every cell subset was processed on its own, while patient and healthy donor samples were processed together. TCRB sequences were amplified from cDNA with the immunoSEQ multiplex PCR, producing 87-bp fragments spanning the CDR3 region. The amplicons were sequenced using the Illumina HiSeq platform. The authors' analysis ran thus. Synthetic template baselines were used to correct PCR bias computationally, reads within Hamming distance 2 were collapsed together, and singletons that could not be merged were discarded. Reads were aligned to IMGT to assign V, D and J genes, CDR3 length, and insertions or deletions at six rearrangement sites. Within each subset, clonotype counts were normalized to sorted cell number, after which true diversity and Gini coefficients were computed with the tcR R package. The overlap coefficient, calculated on TCRB nucleotide sequences, was used to quantify repertoire sharing. Out-of-frame TCRB sequences from naive cells were analyzed to stand in for the pre-selection repertoire. TCRdb holds this immuneACCESS table with in-frame rearrangements only. Some clones are missing; in checked studies, unresolved V genes explain under half, and the rest has no known cause. The V and J calls and the clone size are those of that table, but D and trimming were determined from the DNA. The sample includes some 280,000 clones, with about 13% observed a single time. The ten largest account for around 0.016% of the sample.

Relative to germline, V is 4 bases shorter and J is 2 bases shorter, with 8 bases between their ends. Reading the germline V gene (reference sequence) gives CDR1 MNHNY and CDR2 SVGAGI. From the cysteine through the phenylalanine, the CDR3 covers 13 amino acids. The entry retains the CDR3 DNA only, 39 bases that are in frame from base 1. This clone has a handful of counts. This receptor's antigen is unknown. It has no much larger one-base neighbor in the sample; base qualities were not kept. From each donor, a single peripheral blood sample of around 120 mL on average was drawn into heparinised tubes. A BD FACSAria II and a panel including CD45RO, CCR7, CD25, CD127, CD95 and CD27 were used to sort naive, central memory, regulatory and stem cell-like memory CD4+ T cells. A purity above 98% was achieved for all sorted populations. PBMCs were isolated right away by Lymphoprep density gradient centrifugation and were stained directly, without culture. To minimize batch effects, samples were stained and sorted in pairs, one healthy donor with one patient per experiment.

Overall study outcomes, separate from this receptor: Only small numbers of individuals were included in the HLA sub-analyses, which left unresolved whether HLA type had any influence on TCRB rearrangement. Shorter templates might have been favored by PCR, but patient and control samples were amplified and corrected together, so both groups would have been affected equally by any skew. Naive, central memory and regulatory TCRB repertoires appeared more similar among patients than among healthy donors. Fewer insertions and more nucleotide deletions at VDJ recombination sites were observed in patients with type 1 diabetes, implying thymic rearrangement abnormalities. In all four CD4+ subsets, TCRB CDR3 length was moderately but significantly shorter in type 1 diabetes patients. Because cDNA rather than genomic DNA was sequenced, highly expressing activated cells could have been over-represented, although no difference in activation and CD3 levels was found between groups.

Recombination joined TRBV6-6 with TRBJ2-5, and TRBD1 may be the D gene, going by 6 matching bases. The receptor was derived from a man aged 30-40 years with type 1 diabetes. Source material: naive CD4+ T cells from blood. The cell subset or site label of this sample denotes: true naive CD4+ T cells. The CDR3 protein sequence reads: CASSLQGQETQYF. The DNA sequence is given as TGTGCCAGCAGTTTACAGGGTCAAGAGACCCAGTACTTC.